Described below is a single T cell receptor beta chain sequence and its context. It lacks a known antigen. No much larger clone exists at a distance of one base, and base qualities are not known. These data belong to a study of radiation and T cells in renal cell carcinoma (dated by TCRdb to 2018 to 2021). General notes on the study: Samples were obtained from a clinical trial, in which 15 Gy stereotactic body radiation therapy was delivered to primary renal cell carcinomas and nephrectomy was performed 4 weeks later. In the roughly 54 samples combined, 4,016,671 unique CDR3 nucleotide sequences were found, encoding 2 million to 3 million unique CDR3 amino acid sequences. In total, about 50 samples, comprising 26 tumors and 27 peripheral blood samples, were subjected to TCR beta sequencing. The study at large found these results: Tracking of blood repertoire dynamics stopped at roughly 29 days after treatment, with no follow-up past that point. Top tumor clonotypes rose in blood from baseline to 2 weeks post-radiation, then contracted by 4 weeks, suggesting transient expansion of tumor-resident clones. Because pretreatment tumor biopsies were not available, the baseline intratumoral presence of clonotypes could not be determined. Effects of radiation dose or scheduling on the TCR repertoire could not be addressed with the single-armed trial design.

Following the manufacturer's recommendations, the immunoSEQ kit was used to generate TCR beta libraries from genomic DNA. For library preparation, a first multiplex PCR was performed with proprietary primers, followed by a second PCR in which unique barcodes were added, and bead cleanups were performed after each round. A positive control reaction and a negative control reaction, both provided in the kit, were run with every batch of samples. The final libraries underwent checking on an Agilent 4200 TapeStation D1000 ScreenTape, volumetric pooling, and quantification by qPCR. Sequencing was performed on an Illumina NextSeq500 with a MidOutput 150-cycle cartridge, and 156 Read1 and 15 Index1 cycles were run with kit custom primers. The pooled library was loaded at approximately 1 pM, with an approximately 20% PhiX control spiked in. The paper's data handling went like this. Vendor-processed data were analyzed in R, with a clonotype defined as all T cells sharing the same CDR3 nucleotide sequence. In the clone abundance analyses, frequencies were normalized to the 10,000 most abundant clones in each sample. Public T cell clones, which averaged fewer than five per sample, were removed prior to analysis. Tumor-enriched clonotypes and baseline blood-enriched clonotypes were defined as those with an abundance difference of at least 32-fold between compartments. Clonotypes expanded or contracted between blood time points were identified with a beta-binomial differential abundance model. Tumor-blood repertoire similarity was measured with the Baroni-Urbani and Buser coefficient, and group comparisons used two-tailed Wilcoxon tests in R. Imported from immuneACCESS, the table was reduced by TCRdb to in-frame sequences with V and J called. These copies leave out some clones; in studies compared against another copy, an unresolved V gene accounts for under half, and the cause of the remainder is not known. V, J and clone size reflect that table, while D and trimming were determined from the DNA. The sample table shows 130,000 to 150,000 clones, and 88% are seen once. The ten largest clonotypes hold about 4.3% of the sample.

The meaning of the sample's time point label: baseline pretreatment blood. The treatment or condition label, as the study defines it: 15 Gy SBRT to primary tumor, nephrectomy 4 weeks later. Serial peripheral blood from radiation-treated patients was sampled at baseline, 2 weeks and 4 weeks after SBRT to track tumor-enriched clonotypes. Every patient had renal cell carcinoma of clear cell pathology. Genomic DNA for TCR sequencing was prepared using the QIAamp DNA Blood Mini Kit (Qiagen). The analyses included just those samples that passed every quality control check. Specimen: blood, collected from a patient whose treatment included radiotherapy and nephrectomy. The sequence came from a woman aged 70 to 79 with renal cell carcinoma.

This receptor carries the CDR3 CASSLEGSLSGAADTQYF. The DNA reads as follows: TGTGCCAGCAGCTTAGAAGGGTCGCTTAGCGGGGCCGCGGATACGCAGTATTTT. Here the chain combines TRBV7-9 and TRBJ2-3; TRBD2 agrees with 8 junctional bases. CDR3 length: 18 amino acids, cysteine to phenylalanine. The kept DNA is CDR3 alone, 54 bases in frame from the first base. Germline trimming: 1 base from V, 6 bases from J; junction bases outside gene matches: 15. From the germline V gene (reference sequence), CDR1 is SEHNR and CDR2 is FQNEAQ.